These T cell receptor beta chains were read from a single sample in a study of cytomegalovirus exposure and HLA in healthy donors. TCRdb's copy holds only in-frame clones and misses some; the assay was immunoSEQ multiplex PCR. Of roughly 140,000 clones in the sample, around 66% were seen once. The sequenced sample consisted of PBMCs. The receptor source for this set is a woman between 25 and 40 years old in good health and CMV-seropositive. The CDR3 runs from the conserved cysteine through the conserved F or W. A D gene is named only where the DNA matches it firmly. Clone size, where shown, is once, few, many, or a class for clones that have expanded.

len	abundance	v_gene	d_gene	j_gene	CDR3nt	CDR3aa
15	.	TRBV6-5	.	TRBJ1-3	TGTGCCAGCAGTTACTTCGGGGGATCTGGAAACACCATATATTTT	CASSYFGGSGNTIYF
14	.	TRBV29-1	TRBD2	TRBJ2-3	TGCAGCGTTGTCCGGGACTACATCGTCGATACGCAGTATTTT	CSVVRDYIVDTQYF
15	.	TRBV14	TRBD1	TRBJ1-2	TGTGCCAGCAGCCAAGGGTACAGGGGGCCTGATGGCTACACCTTC	CASSQGYRGPDGYTF
15	.	TRBV5-1	.	TRBJ2-7	TGCGCCAGCAGCTTGTTGACGGGACAACCTTACGAGCAGTACTTC	CASSLLTGQPYEQYF
12	few	TRBV14	.	TRBJ1-1	TGTGCCAGCAGCCTAGGCGGTATTCCGGCTTTCTTT	CASSLGGIPAFF
13	.	TRBV15	.	TRBJ2-3	TGTGCCACCAGCGGAAACAGGGTAGATACGCAGTATTTT	CATSGNRVDTQYF
14	.	TRBV27	.	TRBJ1-1	TGTGCCAGCAGTTTATTCCGGGGAAACACTGAAGCTTTCTTT	CASSLFRGNTEAFF
15	many	TRBV5-5	.	TRBJ2-7	TGTGCCAGCAGCGATGTGGCAGGAGGGCCTTACGAGCAGTACTTC	CASSDVAGGPYEQYF
16	.	TRBV7-9	.	TRBJ2-7	TGTGCCAGCAGCCCCGCGACTCTACCCCTACGGAGCGAGCAGTACTTC	CASSPATLPLRSEQYF
15	.	TRBV6-5	.	TRBJ2-5	TGTGCCAGCAGTTACCGGGAGCTAGAGCAAGAGACCCAGTACTTC	CASSYRELEQETQYF
14	few	TRBV2	.	TRBJ1-4	TGTGCCAGCAGCGAGACCTACAGGGTTGAAAAACTGTTTTTT	CASSETYRVEKLFF
14	.	TRBV27	TRBD2	TRBJ2-7	TGTGCCAGCTCGGTCGGCGGGAGTGCCTACGAGCAGTACTTC	CASSVGGSAYEQYF
16	.	TRBV13	TRBD2	TRBJ2-7	TGTGCCAGCAGCCCCACTAGCGGGGAGGCCCAGAGGGAGCAGTACTTC	CASSPTSGEAQREQYF
13	.	TRBV27	.	TRBJ2-5	TGTGCCAGCAGTTTATCGAGTCAAGAGACCCAGTACTTC	CASSLSSQETQYF
12	.	TRBV18	.	TRBJ1-5	TGTGCCAGCGCCGGTAGCAATCAGCCCCAGCATTTT	CASAGSNQPQHF
15	few	TRBV7-9	TRBD1	TRBJ1-5	TGTGCCAGCAGCGATGACAGGGAAGTTAATCAGCCCCAGCATTTT	CASSDDREVNQPQHF
12	.	TRBV10-3	.	TRBJ1-1	TGTGCCATCACGGACAGTCGCACTGAAGCTTTCTTT	CAITDSRTEAFF
15	.	TRBV28	.	TRBJ1-2	TGTGCCAGCAGTTTATCGACAGGTGCTAACTATGGCTACACCTTC	CASSLSTGANYGYTF
12	.	TRBV25-1	.	TRBJ2-2	TGTGCCAGCATACAGGACACCGGGGAGCTGTTTTTT	CASIQDTGELFF
19	.	TRBV27	TRBD2	TRBJ2-5	TGTGCCAGCAGTCCCTGGACTAGCGGGGGGCGGGTGGGAGTGGAGACCCAGTACTTC	CASSPWTSGGRVGVETQYF
15	few	TRBV19	.	TRBJ1-5	TGTGCCAGTAGTATTCGGGGAAATAGCAATCAGCCCCAGCATTTT	CASSIRGNSNQPQHF
13	.	TRBV23-1	TRBD1	TRBJ1-2	TGCGCCAGCAGGGGACAGGGAGGCTATGGCTACACCTTC	CASRGQGGYGYTF
13	.	TRBV29-1	TRBD1	TRBJ2-3	TGCAGCGTTGCTCACGGGACAGCTGATACGCAGTATTTT	CSVAHGTADTQYF
17	once	TRBV4-1	TRBD1	TRBJ2-2	TGCGCCAGCAGCCACCCCCGGGACAGGGGCACCCACGGGGAGCTGTTTTTT	CASSHPRDRGTHGELFF
11	.	TRBV29-1	TRBD2	TRBJ2-1	TGCAGCGCCCCTAGCGGGAGGTGGATTTTCTTC	CSAPSGRWIFF
14	.	TRBV9	.	TRBJ2-5	TGTGCCAGCAGCCTTGGGAGGTGGGAAGAGACCCAGTACTTC	CASSLGRWEETQYF
15	.	TRBV7-3	.	TRBJ2-1	TGTGCCAGCAGCCAACTAGTCTCTTCCTACAATGAGCAGTTCTTC	CASSQLVSSYNEQFF
16	.	TRBV30	.	TRBJ2-7	TGTGCCTGGAGTGTTAGGGATTGGGGGGATTCCCACGAGCAGTACTTC	CAWSVRDWGDSHEQYF
14	.	TRBV28	.	TRBJ1-1	TGTGCCAGCAGCTCTCAGGGATATAGACCTGAAGCTTTCTTT	CASSSQGYRPEAFF
13	.	TRBV27	.	TRBJ2-7	TGTGCCAGCAGTTTGGGGGCACCCTACGAGCAGTACTTC	CASSLGAPYEQYF
14	.	TRBV5-1	TRBD2	TRBJ2-1	TGCGCCAGCAGCTTGGGGGTCGCGGGGGATGAGCAGTTCTTC	CASSLGVAGDEQFF
12	.	TRBV10-1	.	TRBJ2-7	TGCGCCAGCAGTGGACAGAACTACGAGCAGTACTTC	CASSGQNYEQYF
15	.	TRBV5-4	.	TRBJ2-7	TGTGCCAGCAGCTTAGGTCCAGCGGCCCTTCTCGAGCAGTACTTC	CASSLGPAALLEQYF
14	many	TRBV5-1	.	TRBJ1-4	TGCGCCAGCAGCTTGGCACCCGGGAATGAAAAACTGTTTTTT	CASSLAPGNEKLFF
13	few	TRBV6-1	.	TRBJ1-2	TGTGCCAGCAACGAGGTGGGAGGGGGTGGCTACACCTTC	CASNEVGGGGYTF
14	.	TRBV5-4	.	TRBJ2-3	TGTGCCAGCAGCCCGGGACTCAAAACCGATACGCAGTATTTT	CASSPGLKTDTQYF
15	.	TRBV5-8	TRBD1	TRBJ2-1	TGTGCCAGCAGCCACGGGACAGCCTCCTACAATGAGCAGTTCTTC	CASSHGTASYNEQFF
13	.	TRBV4-1	.	TRBJ2-5	TGCGCCAGCAGTCAAGAGCGTTGGGAGACCCAGTACTTC	CASSQERWETQYF
14	once	TRBV7-9	.	TRBJ1-2	TGTGCCAGCAGCTTCTCAGGCTCTAACTATGGCTACACCTTC	CASSFSGSNYGYTF
18	.	TRBV7-9	.	TRBJ2-7	TGTGCCAGCAGTCCCAAGTATACAGGTGGAGATCTTCCTTACGAGCAGTACTTC	CASSPKYTGGDLPYEQYF
15	.	TRBV6-1	.	TRBJ2-7	TGTGCCAGCCGCTTGGAGCTAGCTGGCTCCTACGAGCAGTACTTC	CASRLELAGSYEQYF
18	.	TRBV27	TRBD2	TRBJ2-2	TGTGCCAGCATTAGATCCCTAACTAGCGGGTCAACATCTAGGGAGCTGTTTTTT	CASIRSLTSGSTSRELFF
15	.	TRBV6-5	TRBD1	TRBJ1-4	TGTGCCAGCAGGAGGACAGGCCTCTCTAATGAAAAACTGTTTTTT	CASRRTGLSNEKLFF
14	.	TRBV6-5	.	TRBJ2-3	TGTGCCAGCAGTTACTCGGCAAGCACAGATACGCAGTATTTT	CASSYSASTDTQYF
15	.	TRBV5-1	TRBD2	TRBJ2-3	TGCGCCAGCAGCCGAGCGGGAGGGTTCACAGATACGCAGTATTTT	CASSRAGGFTDTQYF
14	.	TRBV29-1	.	TRBJ2-4	TGCAGCGTTGTGAAGGGGGGGGCCCAAAACATTCAGTACTTC	CSVVKGGAQNIQYF
13	.	TRBV7-3	.	TRBJ1-1	TGTGCCAGCAGCCGAAATCCGAGCACTGAAGCTTTCTTT	CASSRNPSTEAFF
12	.	TRBV6-5	TRBD1	TRBJ1-4	TGTGCCCGTACAGGGGTAAGAGAAAAACTGTTTTTT	CARTGVREKLFF
11	once	TRBV7-9	.	TRBJ1-5	TGTGCCAGCAGCTCCCGGGACACCCAGCATTTT	CASSSRDTQHF
18	.	TRBV7-9	TRBD1	TRBJ1-1	TGTGCCAGCAGCCCTTCAGAAGGACAGGGGGCGGTCTTGGCTGAAGCTTTCTTT	CASSPSEGQGAVLAEAFF
15	.	TRBV9	.	TRBJ1-5	TGTGCCAGCAGCGTAGATTCAGGGATCAATCAGCCCCAGCATTTT	CASSVDSGINQPQHF